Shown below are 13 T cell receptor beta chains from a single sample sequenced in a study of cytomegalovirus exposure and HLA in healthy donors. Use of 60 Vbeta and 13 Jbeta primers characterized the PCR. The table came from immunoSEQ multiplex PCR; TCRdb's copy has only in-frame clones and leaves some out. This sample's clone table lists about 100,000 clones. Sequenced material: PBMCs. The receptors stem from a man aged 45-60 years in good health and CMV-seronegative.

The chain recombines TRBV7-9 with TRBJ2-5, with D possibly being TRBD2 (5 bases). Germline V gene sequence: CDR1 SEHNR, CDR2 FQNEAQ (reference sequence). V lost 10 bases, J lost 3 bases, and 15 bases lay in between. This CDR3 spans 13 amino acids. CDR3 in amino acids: CATQTWGEETQYF. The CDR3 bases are TGTGCCACCCAAACGTGGGGAGAAGAGACCCAGTACTTC. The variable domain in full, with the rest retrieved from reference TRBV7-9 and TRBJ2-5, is DTGVSQNPRHKITKRGQNVTFRCDPISEHNRLYWYRQTLGQGPEFLTYFQNEAQLEKSRLLSDRFSAERPKGSFSTLEIQRTEQGDSAMYLCATQTWGEETQYFGPGTRLLVL.

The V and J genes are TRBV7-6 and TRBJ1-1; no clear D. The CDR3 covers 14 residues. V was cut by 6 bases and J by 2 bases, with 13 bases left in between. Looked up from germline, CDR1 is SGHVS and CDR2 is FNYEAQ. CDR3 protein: CASSLGGDNTEAFF. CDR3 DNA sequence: TGTGCCAGCAGTCTCGGCGGGGATAACACTGAAGCTTTCTTT. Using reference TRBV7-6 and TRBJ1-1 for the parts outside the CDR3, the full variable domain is GAGVSQSPRYKVTKRGQDVALRCDPISGHVSLYWYRQALGQGPEFLTYFNYEAQQDKSGLPNDRFSAERPEGSISTLTIQRTEQRDSAMYRCASSLGGDNTEAFFGQGTRLTVV.

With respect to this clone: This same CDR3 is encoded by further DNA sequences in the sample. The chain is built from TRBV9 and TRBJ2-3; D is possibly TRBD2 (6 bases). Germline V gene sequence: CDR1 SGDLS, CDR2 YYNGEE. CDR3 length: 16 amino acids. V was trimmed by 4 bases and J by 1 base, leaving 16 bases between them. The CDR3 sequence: CASSHTGTPGTDTQYF. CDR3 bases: TGTGCCAGCAGCCATACCGGGACTCCGGGCACAGATACGCAGTATTTT. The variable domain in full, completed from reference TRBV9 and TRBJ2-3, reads DSGVTQTPKHLITATGQRVTLRCSPRSGDLSVYWYQQSLDQGLQFLIQYYNGEERAKGNILERFSAQQFPDLHSELNLSSLELGDSALYFCASSHTGTPGTDTQYFGPGTRLTVL.

The CDR3 DNA reads as TGTGCTAGTGGTCCCCTCGCAGGGGCCGGCTACACCTTC. As protein: CASGPLAGAGYTF. This rearrangement joins TRBV12-5 to TRBJ1-2; D is possibly TRBD1 (6 bases). Trimming shortened V by 5 bases and J by 8 bases, and 15 bases separated the two germline ends. Germline CDR1 is LGHNT and CDR2 is FRNRAP. The CDR3 covers 13 residues. Drawing the rest from reference TRBV12-5 and TRBJ1-2, the complete variable domain is DARVTQTPRHKVTEMGQEVTMRCQPILGHNTVFWYRQTMMQGLELLAYFRNRAPLDDSGMPKDRFSAEMPDATLATLKIQPSEPRDSAVYFCASGPLAGAGYTFGSGTRLTVV.

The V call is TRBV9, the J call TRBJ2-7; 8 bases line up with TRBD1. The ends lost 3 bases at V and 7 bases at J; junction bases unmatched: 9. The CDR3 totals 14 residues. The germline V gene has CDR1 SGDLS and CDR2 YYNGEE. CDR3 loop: CASSGRTGLREQYF. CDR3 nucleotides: TGTGCCAGCAGCGGCCGGACAGGGTTGAGGGAGCAGTACTTC.

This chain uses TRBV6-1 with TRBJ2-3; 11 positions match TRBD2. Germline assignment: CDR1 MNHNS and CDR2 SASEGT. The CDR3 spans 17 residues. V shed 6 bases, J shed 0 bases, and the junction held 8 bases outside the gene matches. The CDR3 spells CASRETTSGTSTDTQYF. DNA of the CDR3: TGTGCCAGCAGGGAAACGACTAGCGGGACGAGCACAGATACGCAGTATTTT.

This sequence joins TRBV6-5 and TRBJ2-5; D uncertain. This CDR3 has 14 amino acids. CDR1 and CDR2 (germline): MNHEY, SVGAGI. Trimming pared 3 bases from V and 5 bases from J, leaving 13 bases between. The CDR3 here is CASSYDPRAETQYF. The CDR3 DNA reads TGTGCCAGCAGTTATGACCCCAGAGCGGAGACCCAGTACTTC.

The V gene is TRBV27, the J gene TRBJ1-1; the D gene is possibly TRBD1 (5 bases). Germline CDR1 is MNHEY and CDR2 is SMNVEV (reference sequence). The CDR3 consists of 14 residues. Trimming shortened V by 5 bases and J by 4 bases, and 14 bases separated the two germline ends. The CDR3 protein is CASSRNSGGTEAFF. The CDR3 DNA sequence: TGTGCCAGCAGTCGTAATTCCGGGGGCACTGAAGCTTTCTTT.

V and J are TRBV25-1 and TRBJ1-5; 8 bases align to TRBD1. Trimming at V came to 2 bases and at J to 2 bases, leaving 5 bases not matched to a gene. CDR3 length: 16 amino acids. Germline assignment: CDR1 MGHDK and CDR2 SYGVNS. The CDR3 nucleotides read TGTGCCAGCAGTGAACCAGGGGGCGCGGGCAATCAGCCCCAGCATTTT. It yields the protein CASSEPGGAGNQPQHF.

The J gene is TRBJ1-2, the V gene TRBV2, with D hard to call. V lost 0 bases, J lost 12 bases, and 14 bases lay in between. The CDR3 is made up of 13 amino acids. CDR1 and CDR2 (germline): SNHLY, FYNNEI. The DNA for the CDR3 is TGTGCCAGCAGTGAAGCCCGTTACCAAGCCCACACCTTC. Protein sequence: CASSEARYQAHTF. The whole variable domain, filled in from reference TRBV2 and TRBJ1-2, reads EPEVTQTPSHQVTQMGQEVILRCVPISNHLYFYWYRQILGQKVEFLVSFYNNEISEKSEIFDDQFSVERPDGSNFTLKIRSTKLEDSAMYFCASSEARYQAHTFGSGTRLTVV.

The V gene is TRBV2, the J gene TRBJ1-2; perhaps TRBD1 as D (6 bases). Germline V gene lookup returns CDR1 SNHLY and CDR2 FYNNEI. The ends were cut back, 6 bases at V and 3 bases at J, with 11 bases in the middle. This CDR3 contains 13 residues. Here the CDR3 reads CASSADSYYGYTF. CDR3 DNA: TGTGCCAGCAGCGCGGACAGCTACTATGGCTACACCTTC.

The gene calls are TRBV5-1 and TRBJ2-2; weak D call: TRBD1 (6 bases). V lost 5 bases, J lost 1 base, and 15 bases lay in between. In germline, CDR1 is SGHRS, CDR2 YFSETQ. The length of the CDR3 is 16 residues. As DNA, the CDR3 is TGCGCCAGCAGTCCTCTAGGACAGCAGAACACCGGGGAGCTGTTTTTT. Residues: CASSPLGQQNTGELFF. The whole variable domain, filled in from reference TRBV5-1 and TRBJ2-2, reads KAGVTQTPRYLIKTRGQQVTLSCSPISGHRSVSWYQQTPGQGLQFLFEYFSETQRNKGNFPGRFSGRQFSNSRSEMNVSTLELGDSALYLCASSPLGQQNTGELFFGEGSRLTVL.

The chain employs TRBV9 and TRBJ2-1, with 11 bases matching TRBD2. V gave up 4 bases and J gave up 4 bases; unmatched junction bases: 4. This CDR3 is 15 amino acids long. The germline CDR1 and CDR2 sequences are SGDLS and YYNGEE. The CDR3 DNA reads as TGTGCCAGCAGCTACGGGACTAGCGGTTACAATGAGCAGTTCTTC. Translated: CASSYGTSGYNEQFF.